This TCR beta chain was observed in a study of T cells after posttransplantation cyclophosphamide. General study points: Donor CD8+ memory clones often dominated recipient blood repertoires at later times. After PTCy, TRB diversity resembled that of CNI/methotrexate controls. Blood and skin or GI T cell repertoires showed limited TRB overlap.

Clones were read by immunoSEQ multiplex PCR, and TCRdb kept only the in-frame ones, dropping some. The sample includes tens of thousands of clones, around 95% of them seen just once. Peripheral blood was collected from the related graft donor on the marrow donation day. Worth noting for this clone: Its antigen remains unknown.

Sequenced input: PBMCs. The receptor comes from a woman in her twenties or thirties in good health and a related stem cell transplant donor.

The CDR3 DNA is TGCGCCAGCAGCCCGGGGACAGTGAGCACAGATACGCAGTATTTT. Its protein product is CASSPGTVSTDTQYF. The chain joins TRBV5-1 to TRBJ2-3, with 7 bases matching TRBD1. The CDR3 contains 15 residues. CDR1 and CDR2 from the germline V gene are SGHRS and YFSETQ. V was pared by 4 bases and J by 0 bases, with 5 bases of the junction left unmatched.